This is a list of T cell receptor beta chains from one sample in a study of T cells in Graves' hyperthyroidism and ophthalmopathy. One entry per CDR3 protein, called by TCRdb with MiXCR from the multiplex PCR reads. This table holds around 690,000 distinct CDR3 sequences, around 15% found once. The sequencing input was blood. These receptor sequences come from a man over 45 with Graves' hyperthyroidism. The CDR3 runs from the conserved cysteine through the conserved F or W. The D gene is left open where the match is weak. Some rows have no size entry. The others give once, few or many, or a class for an expanded clone.

TGTGCTAGTGGTTTCGGCAGAACGAACACTGAAGCTTTCTTT,CASGFGRTNTEAFF,-,14,many,TRBJ1-1,TRBV12-5
TGTGCCAGCAGCCGCTCCGGGACAACCTACAATGAGCAGTTCTTC,CASSRSGTTYNEQFF,-,15,-,TRBJ2-1,TRBV7-2
TGTGCCAGCGGATTAAGCACAGCTTTCTTT,CASGLSTAFF,-,10,few,TRBJ1-1,TRBV11-2
TGTGCCAGCAGCTTAGACCCGGACAGCTACGAGCAGTACTTC,CASSLDPDSYEQYF,-,14,many,TRBJ2-7,TRBV7-9
TGTGCCAGCTCACCACGGAGGGTTAGCAATCAGCCCCAGCATTTT,CASSPRRVSNQPQHF,-,15,-,TRBJ1-5,TRBV18
TGTGCCAGCTCACCACGTGGGGGGAGGGGAACCTCTGGCGAGCAGTACTTC,CASSPRGGRGTSGEQYF,TRBD2,17,many,TRBJ2-7,TRBV18
TGTGCCAGCAGCTCATATCTAGCGGGAGTCCACACAGATACGCAGTATTTT,CASSSYLAGVHTDTQYF,TRBD2,17,few,TRBJ2-3,TRBV27
TGTGCCAGCTCTCCGACTAGCGAGATCGCTACTTCCTACGAGCAGTACTTC,CASSPTSEIATSYEQYF,TRBD2,17,few,TRBJ2-7,TRBV18
TGTGCCAGCTCACTCTCTGGGTTCAAGAACACTGAAGCTTTCTTT,CASSLSGFKNTEAFF,-,15,-,TRBJ1-1,TRBV18
TGCGCCAGCAGCTTTCTACAGGGCAATCATGGCTACACCTTC,CASSFLQGNHGYTF,-,14,-,TRBJ1-2,TRBV5-1
TGCGCCAGCACCCGGACCGCAGGGTCCTACGAGCAGTACTTC,CASTRTAGSYEQYF,-,14,many,TRBJ2-7,TRBV5-1
TGTGCCAGCAGCTTAGTGACGGGAGGGCACTACGAGCAGTACTTC,CASSLVTGGHYEQYF,TRBD2,15,few,TRBJ2-7,TRBV7-8
TGTGCCAGCAGGCTGGAACTCTATAATTCACCCCTCCACTTT,CASRLELYNSPLHF,-,14,-,TRBJ1-6,TRBV27
TGTGCCATCAGTGTGACTAGCGGGAAAGAGACCCAGTACTTC,CAISVTSGKETQYF,TRBD2,14,few,TRBJ2-5,TRBV10-3
TGTGCCAGCCCCGGACTAGCGGCAGAATCGCTGGCGGATACGCAGTATTTT,CASPGLAAESLADTQYF,TRBD2,17,many,TRBJ2-3,TRBV2
TGTGCCAGCAGCCCGACAGGGGGACCCAATCAGCCCCAGCATTTT,CASSPTGGPNQPQHF,TRBD1,15,many,TRBJ1-5,TRBV11-2
TGTGCCAGCACCCCGCCGTCAGCCAAAAACATTCAGTACTTC,CASTPPSAKNIQYF,-,14,few,TRBJ2-4,TRBV28
TGTGCCAGCAGTACCGACAGATATCGCAATGAGCAGTTCTTC,CASSTDRYRNEQFF,-,14,-,TRBJ2-1,TRBV6-5
TGTGCCAGCAGCTACGGGGTTCTCGGACTAGCGGATTACTACGAGCAGTACTTC,CASSYGVLGLADYYEQYF,TRBD2,18,many,TRBJ2-7,TRBV7-3
TGTGCCAGCACTATCCTAGGGGGCAGGTGGACCGGGGAGCTGTTTTTT,CASTILGGRWTGELFF,TRBD1,16,many,TRBJ2-2,TRBV12-3/TRBV12-4
TGTGCCAGCAGCGTAGATAGCGGGAGTGGTACAGATACGCAGTATTTT,CASSVDSGSGTDTQYF,TRBD2,16,-,TRBJ2-3,TRBV9
TGTGCCACCAGTTCCTCGACAGGGTGGAGCGAGCAGTACTTC,CATSSSTGWSEQYF,TRBD1,14,many,TRBJ2-7,TRBV24-1
TGCAGTGCTAGGACAGGGGGCCCCCACTACGAGCAGTACTTC,CSARTGGPHYEQYF,TRBD1,14,few,TRBJ2-7,TRBV20-1
TGTGCCAGCAGTCCCCTTCAGGTAGCGGGAGTCTTC,CASSPLQVAGVF,TRBD2,12,-,TRBJ2-1,TRBV28
TGTGCCAGCAGCTTTCGGAGGGTCGACGAGCAGTACTTC,CASSFRRVDEQYF,-,13,many,TRBJ2-7,TRBV7-2
TGTGCCAGCAGTGAGCTAGCGGGAGGGCTCAATGAGCAGTTCTTC,CASSELAGGLNEQFF,TRBD2,15,-,TRBJ2-1,TRBV6-4
TGCAGTGCTACCGAGTGGGATGAGCAGTTCTTC,CSATEWDEQFF,-,11,-,TRBJ2-1,TRBV20-1
TGTGCCAGCAGTTTCGTGTACGGAACGAGCTCCTACGAGCAGTACTTC,CASSFVYGTSSYEQYF,-,16,few,TRBJ2-7,TRBV6-2/TRBV6-3
TGTGCCAGTAGCTTCACGGGGGGAGATGAGCAGTTCTTC,CASSFTGGDEQFF,TRBD2,13,many,TRBJ2-1,TRBV19
TGTGCCAGCAGCTTATCGTACCAAGAGACCCAGTACTTC,CASSLSYQETQYF,-,13,many,TRBJ2-5,TRBV7-3
TGTGCCAGCAGCTTAGGCCGGGGGGGGGAAAACATTCAGTACTTC,CASSLGRGGENIQYF,TRBD2,15,many,TRBJ2-4,TRBV11-3
TGTGCCACCGGGACTAGCGGGATGAGCGAGCAGTACTTC,CATGTSGMSEQYF,TRBD2,13,many,TRBJ2-7,TRBV6-2/TRBV6-3
TGTGCCAGCAGCCCACGAGGGACAGGGGGCGATGAGCAGTTCTTC,CASSPRGTGGDEQFF,TRBD1,15,-,TRBJ2-1,TRBV9
TGTGCCAGCAGGGGACATGTGACAGGGGCTTCCTACGAGCAGTACTTC,CASRGHVTGASYEQYF,TRBD1,16,many,TRBJ2-7,TRBV28
TGCAGCGTTGAAGATACCGGGAGGGCCCTCTACAATGAGCAGTTCTTC,CSVEDTGRALYNEQFF,TRBD2,16,-,TRBJ2-1,TRBV29-1
TGCAGCGTGGAAACCCTGGGAAATTCCGATGAGCAGTTCTTC,CSVETLGNSDEQFF,-,14,few,TRBJ2-1,TRBV29-1
TGTGCCAGCAGCAGCCCCCGGAACGCTTACACTGAAGCTTTCTTT,CASSSPRNAYTEAFF,-,15,-,TRBJ1-1,TRBV7-2